The 24 T cell receptor beta chains presented below share a single source sample, sequenced in a study of T cell responses to AZD1222 COVID-19 vaccine. The table came from immunoSEQ multiplex PCR; TCRdb's copy has only in-frame clones and leaves some out. Of about 97,000 clones detected, about 89% appear once; the ten largest clones hold 6.5% to 8%. Source: peripheral blood, taken on day 0 of AZD1222 vaccination. The receptor set was obtained from an adult in good health.

The chain recombines TRBV12-3 or TRBV12-4 with TRBJ2-5; D unclear. This CDR3 comprises 13 residues. Trimming stripped 2 bases from V and 4 bases from J, with 8 bases between. The CDR3 DNA sequence: TGTGCCAGCAGTTTACTCCTTGGAGAGACCCAGTACTTC. Translation: CASSLLLGETQYF.

This clone was counted between two and nine times. The chain links TRBV12-3 or TRBV12-4 to TRBJ1-4; no clear D gene. This CDR3 is 12 amino acids long. Trimming cost V 3 bases and J 10 bases, with 9 bases left between them. The CDR3 here is CASSFRGGKLFF. Written as DNA, the CDR3 is TGTGCCAGCAGTTTTCGTGGCGGAAAACTGTTTTTT.

In its sample, this clone was seen a few times. The gene calls are TRBV3-1 (or the pseudogene TRBV3-2) and TRBJ1-2; possible D gene TRBD1, 5 bases. CDR1 LGHDT and CDR2 YNNKEL come from the germline V gene (reference sequence). V lost 1 base to trimming and J lost 4 bases, with 13 bases between them. The CDR3 runs 15 residues. The CDR3, as DNA: TGTGCCAGCAGCCAAGGAGGGGACTTCATCTATGGCTACACCTTC. Amino acid sequence: CASSQGGDFIYGYTF.

V usage is TRBV28 and J usage is TRBJ1-1; 7 bases match TRBD1. CDR3 length: 14 residues. Germline lookup yields CDR1 MDHEN and CDR2 SYDVKM. The J segment lost 7 bases and the V segment lost 7 bases, leaving 12 bases of the junction unmatched. The chain's CDR3 is CASTPADRDGEAFF. Written as DNA, the CDR3 is TGTGCCAGCACTCCCGCCGACAGGGACGGTGAAGCTTTCTTT. Together with reference TRBV28 and TRBJ1-1, the CDR3 gives the full variable domain: DVKVTQSSRYLVKRTGEKVFLECVQDMDHENMFWYRQDPGLGLRLIYFSYDVKMKEKGDIPEGYSVSREKKERFSLILESASTNQTSMYLCASTPADRDGEAFFGQGTRLTVV.

The genes are TRBV18 and TRBJ2-3, with D unclear. CDR1 and CDR2 from the germline V gene are KGHSH and LQKENI. The CDR3 runs 16 residues. Trimming left V 5 bases short and J 3 bases short, with 18 bases between. Here the CDR3 reads CASSKNGPALTDTQYF. The CDR3 region has the DNA TGTGCCAGCTCAAAAAACGGACCCGCTTTAACAGATACGCAGTATTTT.

The genes are TRBV7-9 and TRBJ2-7; 7 bases are a match to TRBD1. The CDR3 totals 14 residues. Germline values: CDR1 SEHNR, CDR2 FQNEAQ (reference sequence). With 3 bases clipped from V and 6 bases from J, the junction kept 8 bases outside the gene matches. The CDR3 DNA is TGTGCCAGCAGCTTGTCCGACAGGGTGGGCGAGCAGTACTTC. Its translation is CASSLSDRVGEQYF.

The V gene is TRBV29-1, the J gene TRBJ1-2; D unclear. Trimming took off 3 bases at V and 4 bases at J, with 12 bases between the two ends. The germline V gene has CDR1 SQVTM and CDR2 ANQGSEA. The CDR3 spans 13 residues. The DNA for the CDR3 is TGCAGCGTTGATGGAGGCAGTATCTATGGCTACACCTTC. Protein product: CSVDGGSIYGYTF.

This sequence joins TRBV7-2 and TRBJ1-6; tentatively, D is TRBD1 (6 bases). The CDR3 totals 15 residues. Trimming took off 1 base at V and 7 bases at J, with 11 bases between the two ends. Germline values: CDR1 SGHTA, CDR2 FQGNSA. CDR3 in amino acids: CASSLGLQGNSPLHF. Written as DNA, the CDR3 is TGTGCCAGCAGCTTAGGGTTACAGGGCAATTCACCCCTCCACTTT.

CDR3 in DNA: TGTGCCAGCAGCTTAGGGTTGACTAGCGGGGACAATGAGCAGTTCTTC. Translated, it gives CASSLGLTSGDNEQFF. This rearrangement joins TRBV5-5 to TRBJ2-1; 11 nucleotides line up with TRBD2. Germline V gene data show CDR1 as SGHKS and CDR2 as YYEKEE (reference sequence). This CDR3 comprises 16 residues. The trim removed 2 bases at V and 5 bases at J, leaving 6 bases unmatched.

This chain links TRBV28 with TRBJ2-3; possible D gene TRBD1, 6 bases. There are 13 residues in the CDR3. Germline loops: CDR1 MDHEN, CDR2 SYDVKM. CDR3 in DNA: TGTGGTTCGGCAGGGGATGTTACAGATACGCAGTATTTT. Translated: CGSAGDVTDTQYF.

This clone was counted a single time. CDR3 protein: CASSRDRGPDQPQHF. CDR3 DNA: TGTGCCAGCAGCCGGGACAGGGGGCCCGATCAGCCCCAGCATTTT. The chain is built from TRBV4-2 and TRBJ1-5, with TRBD1 matching over 12 bases. The CDR3 totals 15 residues. CDR1 and CDR2 (germline): LGHNA, YNFKEQ. V dropped 4 bases and J dropped 5; count of bases not matched to a gene: 3.

The chain has TRBV3-1 (or the pseudogene TRBV3-2) and TRBJ1-1, with TRBD1 as a possible D gene (5 bases). This CDR3 region has 15 residues. V lost 0 bases, J lost 6 bases, and 14 bases lay in between. The germline V gene encodes CDR1 LGHDT and CDR2 YNNKEL (reference sequence). In DNA form, the CDR3 reads TGTGCCAGCAGCCAAGAGGGTCTGGGGACGGCTGAAGCTTTCTTT. Protein product: CASSQEGLGTAEAFF.

The chain couples TRBV7-8 to TRBJ1-5, with TRBD1 matching over 8 bases. The V segment lost 1 base and the J segment 7 bases; nucleotides outside the gene matches: 6. Germline values: CDR1 SGHVS, CDR2 FQNEAQ. This CDR3 region has 15 residues. The CDR3, as DNA: TGTGCCAGCAGCTTAGGGCAGGGGGCGGACCAGCCCCAGCATTTT. Translating it yields CASSLGQGADQPQHF.

The chain links TRBV5-1 to TRBJ2-2, with 7 bases that match TRBD2. The CDR3 is made up of 12 amino acids. The germline V gene has CDR1 SGHRS and CDR2 YFSETQ. V shed 7 bases and J 12 bases; nucleotides not matched to a gene: 9. CDR3 protein: CASSLAGDQLFF. The CDR3 region has the DNA TGCGCCAGCTCCCTGGCGGGGGATCAGCTGTTTTTT. The full variable domain, with the rest looked up from reference TRBV5-1 and TRBJ2-2, is KAGVTQTPRYLIKTRGQQVTLSCSPISGHRSVSWYQQTPGQGLQFLFEYFSETQRNKGNFPGRFSGRQFSNSRSEMNVSTLELGDSALYLCASSLAGDQLFFGEGSRLTVL.

In DNA, the CDR3 is TGTGCCAGCAGCCAAGATCGGGCAGGACCTAATCAGCCCCAGCATTTT. Residues: CASSQDRAGPNQPQHF. This rearrangement joins TRBV3-1 (or the pseudogene TRBV3-2) to TRBJ1-5; no reliable D call. This CDR3 contains 16 residues. The germline V and J ends were trimmed by 0 bases and 4 bases, with 13 bases remaining between them. Germline V gene lookup returns CDR1 LGHDT and CDR2 YNNKEL (reference sequence).

This clone turned up a few times. As DNA, the CDR3 is TGTGCCAGCAGTTCCTTGGGCTACGAGCAGTACTTC. Its translation is CASSSLGYEQYF. V gene TRBV2 combines with J gene TRBJ2-7; D is unclear. Trimming cost V 5 bases and J 3 bases, with 8 bases left between them. Germline V CDR1 and CDR2: SNHLY, FYNNEI. The CDR3 has 12 residues.

The chain employs TRBV7-6 and TRBJ2-3; D is ambiguous. V was cut by 1 base and J by 2 bases, with 13 bases left in between. CDR3 length equals 16 residues. Per germline, CDR1 SGHVS and CDR2 FNYEAQ. CDR3: CASSLVTAEITDTQYF. The CDR3 DNA is TGTGCCAGCAGCTTAGTTACGGCGGAAATCACAGATACGCAGTATTTT. The whole variable domain, remainder taken from reference TRBV7-6 and TRBJ2-3, is GAGVSQSPRYKVTKRGQDVALRCDPISGHVSLYWYRQALGQGPEFLTYFNYEAQQDKSGLPNDRFSAERPEGSISTLTIQRTEQRDSAMYRCASSLVTAEITDTQYFGPGTRLTVL.

The rearrangement joins TRBV9 to TRBJ1-4; perhaps TRBD1 as D (5 bases). The CDR3 covers 15 residues. CDR1 and CDR2 (germline): SGDLS, YYNGEE. Trimming left V 2 bases short and J 8 bases short, with 16 bases between. The CDR3 DNA sequence: TGTGCCAGCAGCGTGCAGGGAAGCCCACAAGAAAAACTGTTTTTT. Translating gives CASSVQGSPQEKLFF.

This chain links TRBV5-1 with TRBJ1-1; D is possibly TRBD1 (5 bases). Trimming pared 0 bases from V and 4 bases from J, leaving 10 bases between. This CDR3 has 14 amino acids. CDR1 and CDR2 (germline): SGHRS, YFSETQ. The CDR3 nucleotides read TGCGCCAGCAGCTTGGCGCAGGGTGTCACTGAAGCTTTCTTT. Its protein product is CASSLAQGVTEAFF.

The CDR3 DNA follows: TGTGCCAGCAGCCAAGATCGGCCACCGAAAACTGAAGCTTTCTTT. Amino acid sequence: CASSQDRPPKTEAFF. The chain recombines TRBV4-2 with TRBJ1-1; D is ambiguous. The CDR3 has 15 residues. V lost 0 bases and J lost 5, with 13 bases in between. Germline loops: CDR1 LGHNA, CDR2 YNFKEQ.

The rearrangement uses TRBV6-1 and TRBJ1-5, with D hard to call. V lost 2 bases and J lost 2, with 13 bases in between. Germline-derived CDR1 and CDR2 are MNHNS and SASEGT. This CDR3 contains 16 residues. The CDR3 is CASSERGVGGNQPQHF. For the CDR3, the DNA is TGTGCCAGCAGTGAAAGAGGCGTCGGGGGCAATCAGCCCCAGCATTTT.

The rearrangement joins TRBV2 to TRBJ1-2, with unresolved D. The CDR3 contains 12 residues. Germline V gives CDR1 SNHLY, CDR2 FYNNEI. V lost 3 bases and J 8 bases, leaving 10 bases between the germline ends. CDR3: CASSDEKRGYTF. DNA for the CDR3: TGTGCCAGCAGTGATGAAAAGCGAGGCTACACCTTC.

V usage is TRBV28 and J usage is TRBJ2-3; 7 nucleotides agree with TRBD2. The CDR3 covers 15 residues. V trimming: 4 bases; J trimming: 0 bases; junction bases outside the gene matches: 4. Germline lookup yields CDR1 MDHEN and CDR2 SYDVKM. The DNA of the CDR3 is TGTGCCAGCAGTTCGTCTAGCGGCAGCACAGATACGCAGTATTTT. Translation gives CASSSSSGSTDTQYF.

V is TRBV4-2 and J is TRBJ1-2, with D perhaps TRBD1 (6 bases). The CDR3 sequence is 15 residues long. The germline CDR1 and CDR2 sequences are LGHNA and YNFKEQ. V was shortened by 4 bases and J by 3 bases, with 15 bases between the two germline ends. The DNA for the CDR3 is TGTGCCAGCAGCCTCTCCTTAGGGGGTGACTATGGCTACACCTTC. It is translated as CASSLSLGGDYGYTF.